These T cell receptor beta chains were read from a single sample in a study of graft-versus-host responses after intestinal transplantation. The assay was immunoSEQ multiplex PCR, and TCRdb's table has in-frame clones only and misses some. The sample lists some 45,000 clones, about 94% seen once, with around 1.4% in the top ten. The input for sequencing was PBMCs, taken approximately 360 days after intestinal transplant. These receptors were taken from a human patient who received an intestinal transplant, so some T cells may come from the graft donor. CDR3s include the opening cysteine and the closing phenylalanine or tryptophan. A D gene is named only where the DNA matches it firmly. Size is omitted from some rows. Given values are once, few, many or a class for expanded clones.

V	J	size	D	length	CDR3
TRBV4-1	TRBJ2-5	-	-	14	CASSQIPSQETQYF
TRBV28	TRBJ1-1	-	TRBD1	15	CASSFQGARGTEAFF
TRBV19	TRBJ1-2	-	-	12	CASREGADGYTF
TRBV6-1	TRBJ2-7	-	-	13	CASSARAGNEQYF
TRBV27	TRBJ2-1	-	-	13	CASTPFGGDEQFF
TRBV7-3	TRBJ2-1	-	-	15	CASSLTGSSYNEQFF
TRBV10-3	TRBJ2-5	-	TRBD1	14	CAIGGQGLSETQYF
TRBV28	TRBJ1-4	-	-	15	CASSLEEGPNEKLFF
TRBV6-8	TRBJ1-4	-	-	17	CASSASGWTATNEKLFF
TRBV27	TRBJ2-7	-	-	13	CASSLTGLYEQYF
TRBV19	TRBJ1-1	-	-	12	CASSTGEAEAFF
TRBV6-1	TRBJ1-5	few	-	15	CASSEARQGHQPQHF
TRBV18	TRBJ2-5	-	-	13	CASSPGLGETQYF